This T cell receptor beta chain was retrieved from a study of cytomegalovirus exposure and HLA in healthy donors. About the research overall: Researchers found that about 82% of 300 to 450 genotyped donors fell within the Caucasian-associated ancestry cluster. The study's findings and limits: One later analysis reportedly identified an Asian-associated ancestry cluster that showed fewer N-insertions than the roughly 640-donor mean.

On this clone: The antigen is not known.

Germline V CDR1 and CDR2: SGDLS, YYNGEE. The CDR3 sequence is 17 residues long. The V gene end was trimmed by 0 bases and the J gene end by 3 bases; junction bases not matched to a gene: 6. The PCR was carried out with 60 Vbeta primers and 13 Jbeta primers. Original processing notes: The count from a later analysis was some 81 million unique TCR beta chains, about 10 million of them shared. Produced via immunoSEQ multiplex PCR; TCRdb's table is partial and in-frame only. V and J calls and clone size come straight from that table; D and trimming were deduced from the DNA. This table has 110,000 to 150,000 clones, more than 75% appearing once.

This receptor was obtained from a female donor in good health and CMV-seronegative. J is TRBJ2-2 and V is TRBV9, with TRBD1 matching 9 bases. The source material was PBMCs. CDR3 in DNA: TGTGCCAGCAGCGTAGCAAAGGGACAGGGAGACACCGGGGAGCTGTTTTTT. Amino acids: CASSVAKGQGDTGELFF.